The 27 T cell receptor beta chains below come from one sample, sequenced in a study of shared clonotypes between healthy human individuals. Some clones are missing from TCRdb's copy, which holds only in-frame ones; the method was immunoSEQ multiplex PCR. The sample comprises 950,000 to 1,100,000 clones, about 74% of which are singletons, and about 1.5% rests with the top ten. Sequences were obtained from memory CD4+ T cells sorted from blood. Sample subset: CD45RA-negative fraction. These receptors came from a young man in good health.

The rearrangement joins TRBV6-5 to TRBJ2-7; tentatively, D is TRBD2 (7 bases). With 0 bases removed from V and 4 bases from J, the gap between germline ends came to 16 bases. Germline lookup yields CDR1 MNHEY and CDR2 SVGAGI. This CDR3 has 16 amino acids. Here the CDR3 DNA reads TGTGCCAGCAGTTACTCAGGGGGGGCTTCCCTATACGAGCAGTACTTC. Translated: CASSYSGGASLYEQYF.

The CDR3 DNA reads as TGTGCCAGTAGTCTGGGACTAGCGGGTTCCTGGTCCGGGGAGCTGTTTTTT. Translating gives CASSLGLAGSWSGELFF. J is TRBJ2-2 and V is TRBV19; TRBD2 aligns across 12 bases. The CDR3 sequence is 17 residues long. Looked up from germline, CDR1 is LNHDA and CDR2 is SQIVND (reference sequence). V shed 5 bases, J shed 6 bases, and the junction held 10 bases outside the gene matches.

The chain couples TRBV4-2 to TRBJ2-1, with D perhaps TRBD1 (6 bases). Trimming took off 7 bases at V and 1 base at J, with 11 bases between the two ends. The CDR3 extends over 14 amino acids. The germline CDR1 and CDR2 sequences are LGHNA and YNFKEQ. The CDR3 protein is CASTRDTSYNEQFF. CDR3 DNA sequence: TGTGCCAGCACCCGGGACACTTCCTACAATGAGCAGTTCTTC.

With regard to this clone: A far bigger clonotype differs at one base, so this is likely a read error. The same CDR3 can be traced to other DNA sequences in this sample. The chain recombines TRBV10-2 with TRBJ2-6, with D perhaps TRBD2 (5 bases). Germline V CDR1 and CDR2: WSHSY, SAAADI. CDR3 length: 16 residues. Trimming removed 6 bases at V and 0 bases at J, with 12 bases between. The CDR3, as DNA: TGCGCCAGCAGAGGACTCGCGGGCTCTGGGGCCAACGTCCTGACTTTC. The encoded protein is CASRGLAGSGANVLTF.

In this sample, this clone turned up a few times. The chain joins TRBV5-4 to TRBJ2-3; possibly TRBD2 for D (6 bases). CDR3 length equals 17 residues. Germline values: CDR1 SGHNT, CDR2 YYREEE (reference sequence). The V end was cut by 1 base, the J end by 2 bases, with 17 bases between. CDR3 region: CASSLPSVGGNTDTQYF. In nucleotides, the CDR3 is TGTGCCAGCAGCTTGCCCAGTGTGGGCGGGAACACAGATACGCAGTATTTT.

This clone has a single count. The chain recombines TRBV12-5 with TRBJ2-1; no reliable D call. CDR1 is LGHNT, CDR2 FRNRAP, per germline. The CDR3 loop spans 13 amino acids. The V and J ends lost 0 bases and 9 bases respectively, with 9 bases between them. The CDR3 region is CASGLVPSPEQFF. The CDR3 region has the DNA TGTGCTAGTGGTTTGGTACCCAGTCCTGAGCAGTTCTTC.

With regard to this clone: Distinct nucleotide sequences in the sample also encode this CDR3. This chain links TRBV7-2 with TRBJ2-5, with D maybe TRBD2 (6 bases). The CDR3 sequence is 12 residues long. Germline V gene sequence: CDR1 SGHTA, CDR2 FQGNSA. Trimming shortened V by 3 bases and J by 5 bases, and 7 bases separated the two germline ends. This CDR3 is CASSFGGETQYF. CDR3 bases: TGTGCCAGCAGCTTCGGGGGTGAGACCCAGTACTTC.

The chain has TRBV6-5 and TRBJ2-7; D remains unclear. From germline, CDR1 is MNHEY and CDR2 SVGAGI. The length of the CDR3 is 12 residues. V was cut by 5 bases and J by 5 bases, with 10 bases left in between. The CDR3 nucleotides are TGTGCCAGCAGTCCCACTCCTCACGAGCAGTACTTC. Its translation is CASSPTPHEQYF.

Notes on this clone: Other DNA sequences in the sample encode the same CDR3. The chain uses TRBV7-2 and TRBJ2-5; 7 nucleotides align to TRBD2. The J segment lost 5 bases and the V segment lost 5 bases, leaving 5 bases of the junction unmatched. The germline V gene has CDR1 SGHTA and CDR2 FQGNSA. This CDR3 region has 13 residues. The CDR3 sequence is CASSLGRAETQYF. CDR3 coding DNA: TGTGCCAGCAGCCTAGGGAGGGCGGAGACCCAGTACTTC.

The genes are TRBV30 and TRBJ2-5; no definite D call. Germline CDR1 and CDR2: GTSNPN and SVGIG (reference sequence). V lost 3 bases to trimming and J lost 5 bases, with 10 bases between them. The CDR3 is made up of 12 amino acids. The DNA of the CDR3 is TGTGCCTGGAGCCCGATGGTGGAGACCCAGTACTTC. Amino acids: CAWSPMVETQYF.

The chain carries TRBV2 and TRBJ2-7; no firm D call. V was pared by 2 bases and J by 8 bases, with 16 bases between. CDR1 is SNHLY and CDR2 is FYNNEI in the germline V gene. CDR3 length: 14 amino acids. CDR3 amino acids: CASSEMFGSMQQYF. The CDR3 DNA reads TGTGCCAGCAGTGAAATGTTCGGCAGTATGCAGCAGTACTTC.

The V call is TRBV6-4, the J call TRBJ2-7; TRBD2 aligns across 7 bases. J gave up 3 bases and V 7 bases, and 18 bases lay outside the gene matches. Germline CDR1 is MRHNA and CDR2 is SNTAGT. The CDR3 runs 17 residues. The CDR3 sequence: CASIPTREVTSSYEQYF. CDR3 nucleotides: TGTGCCAGCATCCCAACTCGGGAGGTAACTAGTAGCTACGAGCAGTACTTC.

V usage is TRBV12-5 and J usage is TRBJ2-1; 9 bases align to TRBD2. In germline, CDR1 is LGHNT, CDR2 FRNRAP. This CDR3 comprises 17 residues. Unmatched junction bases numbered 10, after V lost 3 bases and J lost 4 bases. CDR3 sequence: CASGLSIAGVGYNEQFF. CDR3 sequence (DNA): TGTGCTAGTGGTTTATCAATAGCGGGAGTAGGTTACAATGAGCAGTTCTTC.

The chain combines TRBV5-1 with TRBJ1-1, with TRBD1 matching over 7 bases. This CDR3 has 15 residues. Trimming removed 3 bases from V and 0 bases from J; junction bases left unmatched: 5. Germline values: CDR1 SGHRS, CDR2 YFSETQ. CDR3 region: CASSSTGIMNTEAFF. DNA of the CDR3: TGCGCCAGCAGCTCGACAGGGATTATGAACACTGAAGCTTTCTTT.

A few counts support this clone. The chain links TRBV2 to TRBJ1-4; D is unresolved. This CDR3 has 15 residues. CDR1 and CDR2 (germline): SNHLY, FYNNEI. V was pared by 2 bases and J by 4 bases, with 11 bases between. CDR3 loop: CASSESGVSNEKLFF. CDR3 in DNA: TGTGCCAGCAGTGAATCCGGCGTTAGTAATGAAAAACTGTTTTTT.

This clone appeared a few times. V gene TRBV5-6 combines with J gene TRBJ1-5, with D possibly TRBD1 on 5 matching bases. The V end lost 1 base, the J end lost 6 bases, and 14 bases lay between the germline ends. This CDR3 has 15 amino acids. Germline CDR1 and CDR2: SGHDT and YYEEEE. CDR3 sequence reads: CASSLRQGLIQPQHF. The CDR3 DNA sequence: TGTGCCAGCAGCTTGAGGCAGGGCCTGATTCAGCCCCAGCATTTT.

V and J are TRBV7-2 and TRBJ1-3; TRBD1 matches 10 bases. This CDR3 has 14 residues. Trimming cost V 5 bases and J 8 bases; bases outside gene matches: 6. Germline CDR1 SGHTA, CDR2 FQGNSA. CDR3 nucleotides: TGTGCCAGCAGCCCAAGGACAGGGGGGGACACCATATATTTT. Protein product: CASSPRTGGDTIYF.

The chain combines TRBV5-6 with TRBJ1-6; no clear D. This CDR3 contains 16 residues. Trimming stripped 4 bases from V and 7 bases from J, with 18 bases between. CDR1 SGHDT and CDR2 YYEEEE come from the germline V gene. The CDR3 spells CASSPEYREKNSPLHF. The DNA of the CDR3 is TGTGCCAGCAGCCCCGAATACCGGGAGAAAAATTCACCCCTCCACTTT.

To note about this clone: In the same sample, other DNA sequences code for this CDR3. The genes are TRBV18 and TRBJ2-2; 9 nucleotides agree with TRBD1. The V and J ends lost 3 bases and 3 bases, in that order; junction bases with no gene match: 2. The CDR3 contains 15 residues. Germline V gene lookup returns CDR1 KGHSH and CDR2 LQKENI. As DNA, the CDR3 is TGTGCCAGCTCACCTCGACAGGGGGACACCGGGGAGCTGTTTTTT. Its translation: CASSPRQGDTGELFF.

The chain's CDR3 is CAWGTGSYEQYF. In DNA, the CDR3 is TGTGCCTGGGGGACAGGCTCCTACGAGCAGTACTTC. The chain links TRBV30 to TRBJ2-7; the match to TRBD1 covers 8 bases. CDR1 and CDR2 (germline): GTSNPN, SVGIG (reference sequence). The CDR3 length is 12 residues. V trimming: 5 bases; J trimming: 0 bases; junction bases outside the gene matches: 0.

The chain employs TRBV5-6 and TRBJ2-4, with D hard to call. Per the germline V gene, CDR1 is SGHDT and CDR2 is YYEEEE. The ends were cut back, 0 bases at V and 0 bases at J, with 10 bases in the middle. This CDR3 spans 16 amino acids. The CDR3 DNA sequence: TGTGCCAGCAGCTTGGCCGCGGAACTAGCCAAAAACATTCAGTACTTC. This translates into CASSLAAELAKNIQYF.

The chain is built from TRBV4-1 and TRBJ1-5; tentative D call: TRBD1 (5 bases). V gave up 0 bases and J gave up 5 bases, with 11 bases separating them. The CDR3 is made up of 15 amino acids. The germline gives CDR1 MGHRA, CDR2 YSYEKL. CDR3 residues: CASSQEWGGDQPQHF. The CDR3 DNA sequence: TGCGCCAGCAGCCAAGAATGGGGCGGGGATCAGCCCCAGCATTTT.

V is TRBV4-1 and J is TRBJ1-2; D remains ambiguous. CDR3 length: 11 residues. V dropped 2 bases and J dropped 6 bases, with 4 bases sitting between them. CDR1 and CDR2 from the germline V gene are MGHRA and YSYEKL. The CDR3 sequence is CASSQFDGYTF. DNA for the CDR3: TGCGCCAGCAGCCAATTCGATGGCTACACCTTC.

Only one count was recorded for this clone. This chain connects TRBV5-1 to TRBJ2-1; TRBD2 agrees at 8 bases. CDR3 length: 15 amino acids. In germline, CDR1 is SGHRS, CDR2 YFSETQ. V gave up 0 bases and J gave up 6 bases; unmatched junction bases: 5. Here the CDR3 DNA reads TGCGCCAGCAGCTTGGCCAGCGGGAGTACCAATGAGCAGTTCTTC. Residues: CASSLASGSTNEQFF.

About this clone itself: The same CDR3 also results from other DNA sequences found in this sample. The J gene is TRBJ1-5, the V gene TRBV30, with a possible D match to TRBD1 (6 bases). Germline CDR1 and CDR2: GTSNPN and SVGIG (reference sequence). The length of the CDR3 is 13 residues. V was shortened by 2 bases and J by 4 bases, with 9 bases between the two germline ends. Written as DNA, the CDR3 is TGTGCCTGGAGTCCCCAGGGGAATCAGCCCCAGCATTTT. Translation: CAWSPQGNQPQHF.

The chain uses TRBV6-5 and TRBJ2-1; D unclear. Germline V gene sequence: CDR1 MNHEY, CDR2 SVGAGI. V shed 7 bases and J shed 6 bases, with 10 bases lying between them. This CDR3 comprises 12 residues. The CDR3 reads CASIKGPNEQFF. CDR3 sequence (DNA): TGTGCCAGCATCAAGGGCCCCAATGAGCAGTTCTTC.

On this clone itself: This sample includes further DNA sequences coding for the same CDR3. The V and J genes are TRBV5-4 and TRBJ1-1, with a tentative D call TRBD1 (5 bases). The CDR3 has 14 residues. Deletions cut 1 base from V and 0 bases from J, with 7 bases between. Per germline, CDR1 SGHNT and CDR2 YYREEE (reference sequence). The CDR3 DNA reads TGTGCCAGCAGCTTGCAGGGCATGAACACTGAAGCTTTCTTT. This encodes CASSLQGMNTEAFF.